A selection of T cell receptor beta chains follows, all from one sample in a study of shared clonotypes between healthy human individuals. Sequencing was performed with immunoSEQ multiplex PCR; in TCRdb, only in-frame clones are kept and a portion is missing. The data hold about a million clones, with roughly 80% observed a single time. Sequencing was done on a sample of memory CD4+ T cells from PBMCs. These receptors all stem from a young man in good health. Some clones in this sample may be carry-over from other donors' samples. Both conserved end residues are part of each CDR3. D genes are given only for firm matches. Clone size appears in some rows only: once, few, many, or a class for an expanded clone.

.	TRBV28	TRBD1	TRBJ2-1	CASSLILTSRQGARGEQFF	TGTGCCAGCAGTTTAATCCTCACATCCCGACAGGGGGCGCGAGGTGAGCAGTTCTTC
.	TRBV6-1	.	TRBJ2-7	CASSFYTQGAEQYF	TGTGCCAGCAGTTTTTATACACAGGGAGCCGAGCAGTACTTC
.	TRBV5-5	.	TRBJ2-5	CASSLAVGQETQYF	TGTGCCAGCAGCTTGGCCGTAGGTCAAGAGACCCAGTACTTC
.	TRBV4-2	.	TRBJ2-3	CASSQDYRAGLGEDTQYF	TGTGCCAGCAGCCAAGATTATCGGGCGGGCCTCGGGGAAGATACGCAGTATTTT
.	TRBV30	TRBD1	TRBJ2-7	CAWSAPRDRTYEQYF	TGTGCCTGGAGTGCCCCTCGGGACAGGACCTACGAGCAGTACTTC
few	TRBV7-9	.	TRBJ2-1	CASSLAGKSSYNEQFF	TGTGCCAGCAGCTTGGCAGGGAAGAGCTCCTACAATGAGCAGTTCTTC
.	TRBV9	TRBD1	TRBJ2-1	CASSVTGGSGNEQFF	TGTGCCAGCAGCGTTACAGGGGGTTCGGGTAATGAGCAGTTCTTC
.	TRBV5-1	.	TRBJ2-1	CASSRGGSEYNEQFF	TGCGCCAGCAGCCGAGGGGGTAGCGAATACAATGAGCAGTTCTTC
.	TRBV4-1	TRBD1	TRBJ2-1	CASSLRQGASYNEQFF	TGCGCCAGCAGCTTAAGACAGGGGGCGTCCTACAATGAGCAGTTCTTC
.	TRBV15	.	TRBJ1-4	CATTQDRVYEKLFF	TGTGCCACCACCCAAGATAGGGTTTATGAAAAACTGTTTTTT
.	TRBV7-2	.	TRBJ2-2	CASSPRAGELFF	TGTGCCAGCAGCCCCCGGGCCGGGGAGCTGTTTTTT
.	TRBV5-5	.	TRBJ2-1	CASRRTGGDEQFF	TGTGCCAGCCGGCGGACGGGCGGGGATGAGCAGTTCTTC
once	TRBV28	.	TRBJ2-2	CASSGGTLNTGELFF	TGTGCCAGCAGTGGGGGGACTTTGAACACCGGGGAGCTGTTTTTT
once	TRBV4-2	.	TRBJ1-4	CASSQDLGGLLGKLFF	TGTGCCAGCAGCCAAGATCTCGGGGGATTGTTGGGAAAACTGTTTTTT
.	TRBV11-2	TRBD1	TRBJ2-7	CASSLDGQAYEQYF	TGTGCCAGCAGCTTAGATGGACAGGCCTACGAGCAGTACTTC
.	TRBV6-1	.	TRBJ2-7	CASTGAYPSYEQYF	TGTGCCAGCACTGGGGCGTACCCCTCCTACGAGCAGTACTTC
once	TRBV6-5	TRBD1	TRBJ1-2	CASSYLGQEGGYTF	TGTGCCAGCAGTTACTTGGGACAGGAAGGTGGCTACACCTTC
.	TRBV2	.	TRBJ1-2	CASRGDSFSGYTF	TGTGCCAGCAGGGGGGATAGTTTCAGCGGCTACACCTTC
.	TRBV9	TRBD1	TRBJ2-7	CASSAQQGMELYEQYF	TGTGCCAGCAGCGCGCAACAGGGGATGGAACTCTACGAGCAGTACTTC
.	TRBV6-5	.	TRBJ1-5	CASRRDSNQPQHF	TGTGCCAGCAGACGCGACAGTAATCAGCCCCAGCATTTT
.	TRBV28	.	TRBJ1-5	CASSRVNQPQHF	TGTGCCAGCAGCCGGGTGAATCAGCCCCAGCATTTT
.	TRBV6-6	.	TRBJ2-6	CASSYWSSGANVLTF	TGTGCCAGCAGTTATTGGTCCTCTGGGGCCAACGTCCTGACTTTC
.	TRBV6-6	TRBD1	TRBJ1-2	CASSYSMGQQRYGYTF	TGTGCCAGCAGTTACTCGATGGGACAGCAACGCTATGGCTACACCTTC
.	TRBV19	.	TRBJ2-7	CASRSRGRLSYEQYF	TGTGCCAGTAGATCCAGGGGCCGACTGTCCTACGAGCAGTACTTC
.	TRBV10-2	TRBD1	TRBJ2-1	CASRTGGREDEQFF	TGCGCCAGCAGGACAGGGGGCCGTGAGGATGAGCAGTTCTTC
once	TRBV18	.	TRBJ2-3	CASSPLPSPADTQYF	TGTGCCAGCTCACCCCTACCTTCCCCCGCAGATACGCAGTATTTT
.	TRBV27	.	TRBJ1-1	CASSRTPTGGGKIEAFF	TGTGCCAGCAGTAGGACTCCAACAGGTGGCGGGAAGATTGAAGCTTTCTTT
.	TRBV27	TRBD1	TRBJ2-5	CASSWDLTGQETQYF	TGTGCCAGCAGTTGGGATCTGACAGGGCAAGAGACCCAGTACTTC
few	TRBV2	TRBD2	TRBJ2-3	CASSDRTSGSQRGIGQYF	TGTGCCAGCAGTGATCGGACTAGCGGTTCTCAGCGGGGGATTGGGCAGTATTTT
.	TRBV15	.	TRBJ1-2	CATSRGPDWKAGYTF	TGTGCCACCAGCAGAGGTCCCGACTGGAAGGCTGGCTACACCTTC
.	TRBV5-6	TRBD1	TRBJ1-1	CASSWDRGREAFF	TGTGCCAGCAGCTGGGACAGGGGACGTGAAGCTTTCTTT
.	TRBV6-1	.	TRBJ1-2	CASSEAWGAAGYTF	TGTGCCAGCAGTGAAGCATGGGGGGCGGCTGGCTACACCTTC
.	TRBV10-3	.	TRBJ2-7	CAISGNPSYEQYF	TGTGCCATCAGTGGAAACCCAAGCTACGAGCAGTACTTC
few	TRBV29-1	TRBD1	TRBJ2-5	CSVTGQGETQYF	TGCAGCGTTACTGGACAGGGGGAGACCCAGTACTTC
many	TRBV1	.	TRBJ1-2	CTSIVRKTYGYTF	TGCACCAGCATTGTGCGAAAGACCTATGGCTACACCTTC